This TCR beta chain is drawn from a study of T cells of healthy individuals. By its share, this clonotype is medium-sized. TCRdb recomputed calls from the 5' RACE reads with MiXCR, one row per CDR3 protein. The sample has just over 40,000 distinct CDR3 sequences, approximately 5% seen once. The CDR3 runs 15 residues. Between the trimmed V and J ends, which lost 0 bases and 7 bases, there was a span of 15 bases. Germline V CDR1 and CDR2: LGHNA, YSLEER. The sequence was obtained from a human donor in good health. This sequence joins TRBV4-3 and TRBJ1-2; no definite D call. The CDR3, as DNA: TGCGCCAGCAGCCAAGATCAAGACCCGGGAGGTGGCTACACCTTC. Its translation: CASSQDQDPGGGYTF.